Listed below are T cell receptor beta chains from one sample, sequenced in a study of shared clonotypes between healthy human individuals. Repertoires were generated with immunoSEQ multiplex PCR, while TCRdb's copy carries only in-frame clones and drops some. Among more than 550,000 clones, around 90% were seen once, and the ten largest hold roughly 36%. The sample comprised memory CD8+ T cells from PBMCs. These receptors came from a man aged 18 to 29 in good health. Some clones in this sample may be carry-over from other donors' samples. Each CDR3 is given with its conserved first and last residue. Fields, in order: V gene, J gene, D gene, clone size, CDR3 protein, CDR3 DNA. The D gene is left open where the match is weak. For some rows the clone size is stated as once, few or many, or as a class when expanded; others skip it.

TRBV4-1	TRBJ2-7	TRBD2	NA	CASSRLAGSYEQYF	TGCGCCAGCAGCCGACTAGCGGGGAGCTACGAGCAGTACTTC
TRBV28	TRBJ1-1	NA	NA	CASSFPEGPTEAFF	TGTGCCAGCAGTTTCCCCGAGGGCCCCACTGAAGCTTTCTTT
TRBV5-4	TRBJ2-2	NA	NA	CASSLFAGELFF	TGTGCCAGCAGCTTATTCGCCGGGGAGCTGTTTTTT
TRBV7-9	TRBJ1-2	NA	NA	CASSLKGPLNYGYTF	TGTGCCAGCAGCTTAAAAGGGCCCTTAAACTATGGCTACACCTTC
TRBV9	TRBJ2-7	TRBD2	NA	CASSVGSGVDYEQYF	TGTGCCAGCAGCGTAGGAAGCGGGGTAGATTACGAGCAGTACTTC
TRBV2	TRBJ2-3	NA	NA	CASSEYRVKWDTQYF	TGTGCCAGCAGTGAATACCGGGTGAAGTGGGATACGCAGTATTTT
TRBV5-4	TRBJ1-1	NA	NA	CASSPRANTEAFF	TGTGCCAGCAGCCCAAGGGCGAACACTGAAGCTTTCTTT
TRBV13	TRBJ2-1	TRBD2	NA	CASSPIPPGLAGGQVSDEQFF	TGTGCCAGCAGCCCGATTCCCCCAGGACTAGCGGGAGGCCAGGTCTCGGATGAGCAGTTCTTC
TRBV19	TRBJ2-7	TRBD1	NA	CASSTIGGGTGDYEQYF	TGTGCCAGTAGTACTATCGGTGGTGGGACAGGGGACTACGAGCAGTACTTC
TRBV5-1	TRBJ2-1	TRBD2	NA	CASSLGLAGYNEQFF	TGCGCCAGCAGCCTGGGACTAGCGGGATACAATGAGCAGTTCTTC
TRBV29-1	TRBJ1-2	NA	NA	CSVADLYGYTF	TGCAGCGTAGCAGACCTCTATGGCTACACCTTC
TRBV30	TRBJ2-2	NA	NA	CAWSWTGGELFF	TGTGCCTGGAGTTGGACTGGAGGGGAGCTGTTTTTT
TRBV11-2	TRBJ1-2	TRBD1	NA	CASSSVRDRGYYGYTF	TGTGCCAGCAGCTCAGTCCGGGACAGGGGCTACTATGGCTACACCTTC
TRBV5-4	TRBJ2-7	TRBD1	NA	CASSLSGTGGHEQYF	TGTGCCAGCAGCTTGTCCGGGACAGGGGGACACGAGCAGTACTTC
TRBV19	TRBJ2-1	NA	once	CASSIDLRWVSYNEQFF	TGTGCCAGTAGTATAGATCTTCGGTGGGTTTCTTACAATGAGCAGTTCTTC
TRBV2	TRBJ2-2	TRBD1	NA	CASSDPGQGVVGTGELFF	TGTGCCAGCAGTGACCCGGGACAGGGAGTGGTGGGCACCGGGGAGCTGTTTTTT
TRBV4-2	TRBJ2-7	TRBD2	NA	CASREGLAGSYEQYF	TGTGCCAGCAGGGAGGGACTAGCGGGCTCCTACGAGCAGTACTTC
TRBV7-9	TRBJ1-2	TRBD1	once	CASSPKEGANYGYTF	TGTGCCAGCAGCCCAAAGGAGGGGGCGAACTATGGCTACACCTTC
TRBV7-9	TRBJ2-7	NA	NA	CASSQAHLEQYF	TGTGCCAGCAGCCAGGCGCATCTCGAGCAGTACTTC
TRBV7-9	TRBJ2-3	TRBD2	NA	CASSDLSSGLFTDTQYF	TGTGCCAGCAGCGACCTCTCTAGCGGGCTATTCACAGATACGCAGTATTTT
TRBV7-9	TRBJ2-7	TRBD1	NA	CASSPPGQGAGGEQYF	TGTGCCAGCAGCCCCCCCGGACAGGGGGCAGGAGGCGAGCAGTACTTC
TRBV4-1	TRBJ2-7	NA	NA	CASSQGGSYEQYF	TGCGCCAGCAGCCAGGGCGGCTCCTACGAGCAGTACTTC
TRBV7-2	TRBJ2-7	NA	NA	CASSLVPRPNPYEQYF	TGTGCCAGCAGCTTAGTCCCTCGACCCAACCCCTACGAGCAGTACTTC
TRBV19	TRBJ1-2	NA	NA	CASSTLGGEPMGYTF	TGTGCCAGTAGTACCCTAGGCGGAGAACCGATGGGCTACACCTTC
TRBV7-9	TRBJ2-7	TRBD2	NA	CASSPWGEGRSTYEQYF	TGTGCCAGCAGCCCCTGGGGGGAGGGTAGGTCGACCTACGAGCAGTACTTC
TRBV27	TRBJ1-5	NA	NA	CASSIRQVPGNQPQHF	TGTGCCAGCAGCATAAGACAGGTCCCAGGGAATCAGCCCCAGCATTTT
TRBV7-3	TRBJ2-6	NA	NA	CASSLNRAGANVLTF	TGTGCCAGCAGCTTAAACCGGGCGGGGGCCAACGTCCTGACTTTC
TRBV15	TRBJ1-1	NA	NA	CATSTGNTEAFF	TGTGCCACCAGCACGGGGAACACTGAAGCTTTCTTT
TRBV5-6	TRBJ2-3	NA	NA	CASSSLVGTDTQYF	TGTGCCAGCAGCTCTCTTGTGGGGACAGATACGCAGTATTTT
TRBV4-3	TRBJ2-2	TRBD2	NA	CASSQDRGGELAGGFQTGELFF	TGCGCCAGCAGCCAAGATCGGGGGGGAGAACTAGCGGGAGGGTTTCAAACCGGGGAGCTGTTTTTT
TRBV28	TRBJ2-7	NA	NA	CASSSRLGARYEQYF	TGTGCCAGCAGTTCCCGTCTGGGGGCGCGCTACGAGCAGTACTTC
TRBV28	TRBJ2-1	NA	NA	CASELDRTTSSYNEQFF	TGTGCCAGCGAATTGGACAGAACAACGAGCTCCTACAATGAGCAGTTCTTC
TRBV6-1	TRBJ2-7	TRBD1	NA	CASSHRDRGYEQYF	TGTGCCAGCAGCCACAGGGACAGGGGCTACGAGCAGTACTTC
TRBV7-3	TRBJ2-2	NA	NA	CASSSTGNTGELFF	TGTGCCAGCAGCTCAACAGGGAACACCGGGGAGCTGTTTTTT
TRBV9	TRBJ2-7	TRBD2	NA	CASSGGTSGYEQYF	TGTGCCAGCAGCGGCGGGACTAGCGGCTACGAGCAGTACTTC
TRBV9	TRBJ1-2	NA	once	CASSVALGGNYGYTF	TGTGCCAGCAGCGTAGCTCTCGGCGGGAACTATGGCTACACCTTC
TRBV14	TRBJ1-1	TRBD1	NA	CASSHRDRVVSTEAFF	TGTGCCAGCAGCCACCGGGACAGGGTAGTGAGCACTGAAGCTTTCTTT
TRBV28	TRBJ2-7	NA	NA	CASSFLSGLGEQYF	TGTGCCAGCAGTTTTTTATCCGGGTTGGGCGAGCAGTACTTC
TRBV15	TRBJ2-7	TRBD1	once	CATSSKDRGYYEQYF	TGTGCCACCAGCAGCAAAGACAGGGGGTACTACGAGCAGTACTTC
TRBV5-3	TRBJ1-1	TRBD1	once	CARSWDRYEAFF	TGTGCCAGAAGCTGGGACAGATATGAAGCTTTCTTT
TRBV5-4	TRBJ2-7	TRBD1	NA	CASSLGPGQGYYEQYF	TGTGCCAGCAGCTTGGGTCCGGGACAGGGTTACTACGAGCAGTACTTC